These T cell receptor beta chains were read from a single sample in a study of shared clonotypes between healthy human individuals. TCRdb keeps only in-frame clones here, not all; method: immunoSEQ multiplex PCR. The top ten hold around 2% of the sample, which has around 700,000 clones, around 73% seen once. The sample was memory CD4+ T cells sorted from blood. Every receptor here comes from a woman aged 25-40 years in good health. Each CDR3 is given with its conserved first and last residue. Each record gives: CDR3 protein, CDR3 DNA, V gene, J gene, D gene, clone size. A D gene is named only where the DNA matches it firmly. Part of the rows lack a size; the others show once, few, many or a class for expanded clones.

CDR3aa: CASSGTGTGFWNEQYF
CDR3nt: TGTGCCAGTAGTGGCACCGGGACAGGGTTTTGGAACGAGCAGTACTTC
v_gene: TRBV19
j_gene: TRBJ2-7
d_gene: TRBD1
abundance: -

CDR3aa: CASSYSRAQYDTEAFF
CDR3nt: TGTGCCAGCAGTTACTCGAGAGCCCAGTACGACACTGAAGCTTTCTTT
v_gene: TRBV6-6
j_gene: TRBJ1-1
d_gene: -
abundance: -

CDR3aa: CASSDSQILNTEAFF
CDR3nt: TGTGCCAGCAGTGACTCGCAAATTTTGAACACTGAAGCTTTCTTT
v_gene: TRBV6-4
j_gene: TRBJ1-1
d_gene: -
abundance: -

CDR3aa: CASSRGLAQETQYF
CDR3nt: TGTGCCAGCAGTCGCGGACTAGCCCAAGAGACCCAGTACTTC
v_gene: TRBV11-2
j_gene: TRBJ2-5
d_gene: TRBD2
abundance: -

CDR3aa: CASSEAGTGYEQYF
CDR3nt: TGTGCCAGCAGTGAAGCGGGGACAGGGTACGAGCAGTACTTC
v_gene: TRBV6-1
j_gene: TRBJ2-7
d_gene: TRBD1
abundance: -

CDR3aa: CASRQGGERAEAFF
CDR3nt: TGTGCCAGCAGACAAGGGGGCGAAAGGGCTGAAGCTTTCTTT
v_gene: TRBV28
j_gene: TRBJ1-1
d_gene: TRBD1
abundance: -

CDR3aa: CASSSGSGYTF
CDR3nt: TGTGCCAGCAGTTCGGGTAGTGGCTACACCTTC
v_gene: TRBV27
j_gene: TRBJ1-2
d_gene: -
abundance: few

CDR3aa: CASTSRRGETQYF
CDR3nt: TGTGCCAGCACCTCGAGACGCGGAGAGACCCAGTACTTC
v_gene: TRBV28
j_gene: TRBJ2-5
d_gene: -
abundance: -

CDR3aa: CASSLSGRGTEAFF
CDR3nt: TGTGCCAGCAGCTTATCAGGCCGGGGCACTGAAGCTTTCTTT
v_gene: TRBV11-2
j_gene: TRBJ1-1
d_gene: -
abundance: -

CDR3aa: CASSRTSVGYEQYF
CDR3nt: TGTGCCAGCAGCCGGACTAGCGTCGGCTACGAGCAGTACTTC
v_gene: TRBV7-2
j_gene: TRBJ2-7
d_gene: TRBD2
abundance: many

CDR3aa: CASSVSSVETQYF
CDR3nt: TGTGCCAGCAGCGTATCTAGCGTCGAGACCCAGTACTTC
v_gene: TRBV9
j_gene: TRBJ2-5
d_gene: -
abundance: -

CDR3aa: CASSEQAIAGGLNIQYF
CDR3nt: TGTGCCAGCAGTGAACAGGCAATAGCGGGAGGTTTAAACATTCAGTACTTC
v_gene: TRBV6-1
j_gene: TRBJ2-4
d_gene: TRBD2
abundance: -

CDR3aa: CASSWTGNNQPQHF
CDR3nt: TGTGCCAGCAGCTGGACAGGGAACAATCAGCCCCAGCATTTT
v_gene: TRBV7-2
j_gene: TRBJ1-5
d_gene: TRBD1
abundance: -

CDR3aa: CASSLTNFQGGAYNEQFF
CDR3nt: TGTGCCAGCAGTTTAACTAACTTCCAGGGAGGGGCCTACAATGAGCAGTTCTTC
v_gene: TRBV28
j_gene: TRBJ2-1
d_gene: TRBD2
abundance: -

CDR3aa: CATSRDTGGASRPQHF
CDR3nt: TGTGCCACCAGCAGAGATACAGGGGGCGCGAGTCGGCCCCAGCATTTT
v_gene: TRBV15
j_gene: TRBJ1-5
d_gene: TRBD1
abundance: -

CDR3aa: CAISESTGKETQYF
CDR3nt: TGTGCCATCAGTGAGTCGACGGGCAAAGAGACCCAGTACTTC
v_gene: TRBV10-3
j_gene: TRBJ2-5
d_gene: -
abundance: -

CDR3aa: CASSPQGPSTDTQYF
CDR3nt: TGTGCCAGCAGCCCCCAGGGCCCGAGCACAGATACGCAGTATTTT
v_gene: TRBV5-6
j_gene: TRBJ2-3
d_gene: -
abundance: -

CDR3aa: CASSPGTSGRAGEQFF
CDR3nt: TGTGCCAGCAGCCCCGGGACTAGCGGGAGGGCCGGTGAGCAGTTCTTC
v_gene: TRBV7-2
j_gene: TRBJ2-1
d_gene: TRBD2
abundance: -

CDR3aa: CARDRGWGGEKLFF
CDR3nt: TGTGCCAGAGACCGCGGCTGGGGAGGAGAAAAACTGTTTTTT
v_gene: TRBV5-4
j_gene: TRBJ1-4
d_gene: -
abundance: few

CDR3aa: CASSPIRSRDEAFF
CDR3nt: TGTGCCAGCTCACCAATTCGATCCAGGGATGAAGCTTTCTTT
v_gene: TRBV18
j_gene: TRBJ1-1
d_gene: -
abundance: few

CDR3aa: CASSGWTGGESWYGYTF
CDR3nt: TGTGCCAGCAGTGGTTGGACAGGGGGCGAATCTTGGTATGGCTACACCTTC
v_gene: TRBV6-1
j_gene: TRBJ1-2
d_gene: TRBD1
abundance: -

CDR3aa: CASRTSSGTEAFF
CDR3nt: TGCGCCAGCAGAACTTCCAGCGGGACTGAAGCTTTCTTT
v_gene: TRBV10-2
j_gene: TRBJ1-1
d_gene: -
abundance: -

CDR3aa: CASSSRQGINYGYTF
CDR3nt: TGTGCCAGCAGCTCCAGACAGGGGATCAACTATGGCTACACCTTC
v_gene: TRBV5-4
j_gene: TRBJ1-2
d_gene: TRBD1
abundance: -

CDR3aa: CASSRYPYEQYF
CDR3nt: TGTGCCAGTAGCCGGTATCCCTACGAGCAGTACTTC
v_gene: TRBV19
j_gene: TRBJ2-7
d_gene: -
abundance: once

CDR3aa: CASRAAVTEAFF
CDR3nt: TGTGCCAGCAGGGCGGCGGTCACTGAAGCTTTCTTT
v_gene: TRBV7-9
j_gene: TRBJ1-1
d_gene: -
abundance: -

CDR3aa: CASSYIPYEQYF
CDR3nt: TGTGCCAGCAGTTACATCCCCTACGAGCAGTACTTC
v_gene: TRBV27
j_gene: TRBJ2-7
d_gene: -
abundance: -

CDR3aa: CASRRSSGRAFKTYEQYF
CDR3nt: TGTGCCAGCAGACGTTCTAGCGGGAGGGCTTTTAAGACCTACGAGCAGTACTTC
v_gene: TRBV11-2
j_gene: TRBJ2-7
d_gene: TRBD2
abundance: -

CDR3aa: CASRTRGGTDTQYF
CDR3nt: TGTGCCAGCAGGACTCGAGGCGGCACAGATACGCAGTATTTT
v_gene: TRBV2
j_gene: TRBJ2-3
d_gene: -
abundance: once

CDR3aa: CSALALGETEAFF
CDR3nt: TGCAGCGCCCTGGCACTCGGGGAGACTGAAGCTTTCTTT
v_gene: TRBV29-1
j_gene: TRBJ1-1
d_gene: -
abundance: -

CDR3aa: CASSLSREDYGYTF
CDR3nt: TGTGCCAGCAGTTTATCGAGGGAAGACTATGGCTACACCTTC
v_gene: TRBV27
j_gene: TRBJ1-2
d_gene: -
abundance: once

CDR3aa: CASSLEVGSYNEQFF
CDR3nt: TGCGCCAGCAGCTTGGAGGTGGGCTCCTACAATGAGCAGTTCTTC
v_gene: TRBV5-1
j_gene: TRBJ2-1
d_gene: -
abundance: few

CDR3aa: CASIQGVGEQYF
CDR3nt: TGTGCCAGCATCCAAGGGGTTGGCGAGCAGTACTTC
v_gene: TRBV6-1
j_gene: TRBJ2-7
d_gene: -
abundance: few

CDR3aa: CASSVTGANTGELFF
CDR3nt: TGTGCCAGCAGTGTAACTGGGGCGAACACCGGGGAGCTGTTTTTT
v_gene: TRBV2
j_gene: TRBJ2-2
d_gene: -
abundance: -

CDR3aa: CASSGVDPGTYHYNEQFF
CDR3nt: TGTGCCAGCAGTGGAGTGGACCCCGGGACTTACCATTACAATGAGCAGTTCTTC
v_gene: TRBV2
j_gene: TRBJ2-1
d_gene: -
abundance: once

CDR3aa: CASSAGQGNQPQHF
CDR3nt: TGTGCCAGCAGCGCAGGACAGGGCAATCAGCCCCAGCATTTT
v_gene: TRBV2
j_gene: TRBJ1-5
d_gene: TRBD1
abundance: -

CDR3aa: CASSWGGDQPQHF
CDR3nt: TGTGCCAGCAGCTGGGGGGGTGATCAGCCCCAGCATTTT
v_gene: TRBV7-9
j_gene: TRBJ1-5
d_gene: -
abundance: few

CDR3aa: CASSWEGHSGNTIYF
CDR3nt: TGTGCCAGCAGTTGGGAGGGACACTCTGGAAACACCATATATTTT
v_gene: TRBV5-6
j_gene: TRBJ1-3
d_gene: -
abundance: -

CDR3aa: CASGTAGQPQHF
CDR3nt: TGTGCCAGCGGGACAGCGGGTCAGCCCCAGCATTTT
v_gene: TRBV2
j_gene: TRBJ1-5
d_gene: TRBD1
abundance: -

CDR3aa: CASSQELGLAGAYEQYF
CDR3nt: TGCGCCAGCAGCCAAGAACTCGGACTAGCGGGCGCCTACGAGCAGTACTTC
v_gene: TRBV4-1
j_gene: TRBJ2-7
d_gene: TRBD2
abundance: -

CDR3aa: CASSQGLAGYEQYF
CDR3nt: TGCGCCAGCAGCCAGGGACTAGCGGGGTACGAGCAGTACTTC
v_gene: TRBV5-1
j_gene: TRBJ2-7
d_gene: TRBD2
abundance: -

CDR3aa: CASRARARTETQYF
CDR3nt: TGTGCCAGCAGAGCCAGGGCCAGAACAGAGACCCAGTACTTC
v_gene: TRBV6-1
j_gene: TRBJ2-5
d_gene: -
abundance: -

CDR3aa: CASRDQGRTEAFF
CDR3nt: TGCGCCAGCAGGGATCAGGGGCGTACTGAAGCTTTCTTT
v_gene: TRBV10-2
j_gene: TRBJ1-1
d_gene: -
abundance: -

CDR3aa: CASRGQGDEQYF
CDR3nt: TGTGCCAGCAGGGGACAGGGTGACGAGCAGTACTTC
v_gene: TRBV2
j_gene: TRBJ2-7
d_gene: TRBD1
abundance: -

CDR3aa: CASSLTGQTDQPQHF
CDR3nt: TGTGCCAGCAGCTTGACCGGACAGACGGATCAGCCCCAGCATTTT
v_gene: TRBV7-6
j_gene: TRBJ1-5
d_gene: -
abundance: -

CDR3aa: CASTDLYNEQFF
CDR3nt: TGTGCCAGTACCGACTTGTACAATGAGCAGTTCTTC
v_gene: TRBV2
j_gene: TRBJ2-1
d_gene: -
abundance: -

CDR3aa: CASSLDRVRPEAFF
CDR3nt: TGCGCCAGCAGCTTAGACAGGGTCAGACCTGAAGCTTTCTTT
v_gene: TRBV5-1
j_gene: TRBJ1-1
d_gene: TRBD1
abundance: -

CDR3aa: CASSSTGSGQGNTIYF
CDR3nt: TGTGCCAGCAGTTCCACAGGATCAGGACAGGGAAACACCATATATTTT
v_gene: TRBV6-5
j_gene: TRBJ1-3
d_gene: -
abundance: -

CDR3aa: CASSLQGTGRSEAFF
CDR3nt: TGTGCCAGCAGCTTACAAGGGACGGGTAGATCTGAAGCTTTCTTT
v_gene: TRBV7-3
j_gene: TRBJ1-1
d_gene: -
abundance: -

CDR3aa: CASSPPGSRNQPQHF
CDR3nt: TGTGCCAGCAGCCCCCCCGGGAGCCGCAATCAGCCCCAGCATTTT
v_gene: TRBV7-9
j_gene: TRBJ1-5
d_gene: -
abundance: -